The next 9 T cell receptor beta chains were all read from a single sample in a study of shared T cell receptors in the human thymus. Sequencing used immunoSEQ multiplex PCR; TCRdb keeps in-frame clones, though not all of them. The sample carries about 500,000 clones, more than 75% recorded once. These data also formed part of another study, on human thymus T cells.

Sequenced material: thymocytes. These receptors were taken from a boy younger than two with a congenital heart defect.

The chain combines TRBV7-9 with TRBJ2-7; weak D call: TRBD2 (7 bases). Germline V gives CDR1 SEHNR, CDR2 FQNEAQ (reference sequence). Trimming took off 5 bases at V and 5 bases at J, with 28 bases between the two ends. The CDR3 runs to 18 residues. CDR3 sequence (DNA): TGTGCCAGCAGCCCCCAAGATGGGGGAGGGGGAGGGGACAACGAGCAGTACTTC. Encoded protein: CASSPQDGGGGGDNEQYF.

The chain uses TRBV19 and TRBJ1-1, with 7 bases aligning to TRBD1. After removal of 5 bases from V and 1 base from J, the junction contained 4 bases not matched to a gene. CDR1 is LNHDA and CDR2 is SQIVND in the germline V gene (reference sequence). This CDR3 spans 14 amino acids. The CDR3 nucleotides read TGTGCCAGTAGTGCGGGACAGACGAACACTGAAGCTTTCTTT. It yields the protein CASSAGQTNTEAFF. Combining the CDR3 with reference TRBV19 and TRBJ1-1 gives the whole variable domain DGGITQSPKYLFRKEGQNVTLSCEQNLNHDAMYWYRQDPGQGLRLIYYSQIVNDFQKGDIAEGYSVSREKKESFPLTVTSAQKNPTAFYLCASSAGQTNTEAFFGQGTRLTVV.

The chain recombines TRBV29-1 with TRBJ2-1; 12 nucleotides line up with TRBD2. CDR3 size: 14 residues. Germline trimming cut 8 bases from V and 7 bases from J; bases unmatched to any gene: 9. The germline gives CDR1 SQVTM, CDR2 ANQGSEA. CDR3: CSPRLAGVRNEQFF. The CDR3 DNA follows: TGCAGCCCCCGACTAGCGGGAGTTAGGAATGAGCAGTTCTTC.

In nucleotides, the CDR3 is TGTGCCACCAGCAGTCGGATGCTGACAGGGATCATCAACGAGCAGTACTTC. Amino acid sequence: CATSSRMLTGIINEQYF. The genes are TRBV15 and TRBJ2-7, with TRBD1 matching 7 bases. Germline V gives CDR1 LNHNV, CDR2 YYDKDF (reference sequence). The CDR3 loop spans 17 amino acids. V gave up 3 bases and J gave up 5 bases; unmatched junction bases: 16.

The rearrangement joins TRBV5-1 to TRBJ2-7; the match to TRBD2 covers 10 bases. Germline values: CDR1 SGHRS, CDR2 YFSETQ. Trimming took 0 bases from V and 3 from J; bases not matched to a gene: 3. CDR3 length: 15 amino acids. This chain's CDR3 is CASSLAGTSDYEQYF. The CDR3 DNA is TGCGCCAGCAGCTTGGCCGGGACTAGCGACTACGAGCAGTACTTC.

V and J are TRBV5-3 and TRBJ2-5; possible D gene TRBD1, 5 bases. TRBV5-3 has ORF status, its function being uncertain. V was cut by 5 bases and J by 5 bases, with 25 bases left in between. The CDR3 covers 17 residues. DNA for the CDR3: TGTGCCAGAAGGATGGGTCAGGACACGCCGGCCGGGGAGACCCAGTACTTC. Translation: CARRMGQDTPAGETQYF.

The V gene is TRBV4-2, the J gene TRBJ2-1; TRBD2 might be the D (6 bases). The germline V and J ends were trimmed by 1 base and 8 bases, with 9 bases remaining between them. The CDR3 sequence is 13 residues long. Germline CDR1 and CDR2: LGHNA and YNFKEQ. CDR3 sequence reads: CASSQAPGDEQFF. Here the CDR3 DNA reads TGTGCCAGCAGCCAAGCGCCGGGGGATGAGCAGTTCTTC.

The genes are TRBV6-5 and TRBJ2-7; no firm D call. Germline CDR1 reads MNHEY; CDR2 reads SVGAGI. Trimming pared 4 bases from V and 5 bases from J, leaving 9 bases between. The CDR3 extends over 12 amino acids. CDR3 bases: TGTGCCAGCAGTTCATCTATACACGAGCAGTACTTC. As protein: CASSSSIHEQYF.

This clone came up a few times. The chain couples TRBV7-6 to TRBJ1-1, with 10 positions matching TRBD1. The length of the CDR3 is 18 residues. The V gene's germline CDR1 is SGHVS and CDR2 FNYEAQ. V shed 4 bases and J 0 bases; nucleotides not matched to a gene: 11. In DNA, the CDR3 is TGTGCCAGCAGCTGCCGACCCGGACAGGGGGGTATGAACACTGAAGCTTTCTTT. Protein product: CASSCRPGQGGMNTEAFF.